The clone carrying this T cell receptor beta chain came up many times. The antigen remains undetermined. This specimen belongs to a study of T cells in Graves' hyperthyroidism and ophthalmopathy. Study-wide background: Any treatment followed the collection of peripheral blood at initial diagnosis. The study's findings and limits: With a median lead of 6.5 months before onset, the model predicted ophthalmopathy.

TCR beta CDR3 regions were amplified from RNA transcripts. HTBI primers were used for first-round RT-PCR of the TCR CDR3. TCRdb re-derived calls from the multiplex PCR reads in MiXCR, one entry per CDR3 protein. The repertoire holds nearly 600,000 distinct CDR3 sequences, with approximately 13% as singletons. CDR1 and CDR2 from the germline V gene are SGHVS and FQNEAQ. Trimming at V came to 7 bases and at J to 0 bases, leaving 11 bases not matched to a gene. The length of the CDR3 is 18 residues. Among the patients, aged 18 to 65, hyperthyroidism was newly diagnosed and had lasted under 2 months. This sequence was found in a woman in her 30s with Graves' hyperthyroidism that later progressed to Graves' ophthalmopathy. The sequencing sample was made of blood. This chain uses TRBV7-8 with TRBJ2-3; 12 bases match TRBD2. CDR3: CASTLRLAGETSTDTQYF. CDR3 DNA sequence: TGTGCCAGCACCCTGCGACTAGCGGGAGAGACTAGCACAGATACGCAGTATTTT. The full variable domain, rest sourced from reference TRBV7-8 and TRBJ2-3, is GAGVSQSPRYKVAKRGQDVALRCDPISGHVSLFWYQQALGQGPEFLTYFQNEAQLDKSGLPSDRFFAERPEGSVSTLKIQRTQQEDSAVYLCASTLRLAGETSTDTQYFGPGTRLTVL.